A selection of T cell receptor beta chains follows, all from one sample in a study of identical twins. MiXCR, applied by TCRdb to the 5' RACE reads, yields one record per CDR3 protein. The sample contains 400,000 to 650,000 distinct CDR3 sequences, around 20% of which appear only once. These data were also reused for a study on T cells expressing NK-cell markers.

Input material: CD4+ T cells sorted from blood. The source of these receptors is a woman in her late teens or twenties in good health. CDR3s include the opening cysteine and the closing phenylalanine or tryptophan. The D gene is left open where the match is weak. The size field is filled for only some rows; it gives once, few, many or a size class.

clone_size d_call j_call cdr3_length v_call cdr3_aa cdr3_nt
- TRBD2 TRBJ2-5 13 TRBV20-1 CSAVISGQETQYF TGCAGTGCTGTGATTAGCGGGCAAGAGACCCAGTACTTC
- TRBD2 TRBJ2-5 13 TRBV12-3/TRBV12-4 CASSRGGVGTQYF TGTGCCAGCAGTCGGGGGGGAGTGGGGACCCAGTACTTC
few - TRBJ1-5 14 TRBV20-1 CSARVPGSNQPQHF TGCAGTGCTAGAGTACCGGGGAGCAATCAGCCCCAGCATTTT
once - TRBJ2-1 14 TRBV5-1 CASSPDSSYNEQFF TGCGCCAGCAGCCCAGACAGCTCCTACAATGAGCAGTTCTTC
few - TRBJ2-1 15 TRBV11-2 CASSFQALQVDEQFF TGTGCCAGCAGCTTCCAGGCCTTGCAGGTCGATGAGCAGTTCTTC
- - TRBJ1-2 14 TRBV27 CASSPRGWSYGYTF TGTGCCAGCAGTCCCCGAGGGTGGTCCTATGGCTACACCTTC
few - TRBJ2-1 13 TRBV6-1 CASRRGRASEQFF TGTGCCAGCAGGAGGGGGAGGGCCAGTGAGCAGTTCTTC
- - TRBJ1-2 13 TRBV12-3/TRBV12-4 CASSLGTGYGYTF TGTGCCAGCAGTTTAGGCACAGGCTATGGCTACACCTTC
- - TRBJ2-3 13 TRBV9 CASSVGLPGTQYF TGTGCCAGCAGCGTTGGTCTTCCGGGTACGCAGTATTTT
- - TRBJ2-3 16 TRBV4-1 CASSQTAWGGTDTQYF TGCGCCAGCAGCCAAACGGCGTGGGGGGGCACAGATACGCAGTATTTT
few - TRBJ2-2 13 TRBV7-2 CASSSQRTGELFF TGTGCCAGCAGCTCGCAGCGGACCGGGGAGCTGTTTTTT
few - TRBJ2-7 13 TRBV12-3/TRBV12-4 CASSLAGGKEQYF TGTGCCAGCAGTTTAGCCGGGGGAAAGGAGCAGTACTTC
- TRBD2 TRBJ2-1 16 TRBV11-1 CASSLETSGGAREQFF TGTGCCAGCAGCTTAGAGACTAGCGGGGGGGCCCGTGAGCAGTTCTTC
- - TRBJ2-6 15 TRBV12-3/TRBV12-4 CASRPFSSGANVLTF TGTGCCAGCAGACCTTTTAGCTCTGGGGCCAACGTCCTGACTTTC
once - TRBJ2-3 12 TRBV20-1 CSASGLADTQYF TGCAGTGCTAGTGGTCTGGCAGATACGCAGTATTTT
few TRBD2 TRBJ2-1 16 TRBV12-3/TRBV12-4 CASRTTSGGSYNEQFF TGTGCCAGCAGAACGACTAGCGGGGGTTCCTACAATGAGCAGTTCTTC
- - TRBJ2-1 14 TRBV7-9 CASNSYSSYNEQFF TGTGCCAGCAACTCTTATAGCTCCTACAATGAGCAGTTCTTC
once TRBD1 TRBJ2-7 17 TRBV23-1 CASSHQNTGQGLDEQYF TGCGCCAGCAGTCACCAGAATACGGGACAGGGACTTGACGAGCAGTACTTC
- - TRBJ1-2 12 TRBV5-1 CASSLENSRYTF TGCGCCAGCAGCTTGGAAAACAGTCGCTACACCTTC
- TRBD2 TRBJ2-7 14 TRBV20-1 CSARVPSGSYEQYF TGCAGTGCTAGAGTGCCTAGCGGGTCCTACGAGCAGTACTTC
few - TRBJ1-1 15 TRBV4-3 CASSQDPGRGTEAFF TGCGCCAGCAGCCAAGATCCGGGGCGAGGAACTGAAGCTTTCTTT
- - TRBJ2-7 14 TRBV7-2 CASSPRRSTYEQYF TGTGCCAGCAGCCCACGACGATCTACCTACGAGCAGTACTTC
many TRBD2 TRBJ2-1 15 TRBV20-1 CSVRLASGSDNEQFF TGCAGTGTCCGACTCGCTAGCGGGTCAGACAATGAGCAGTTCTTC
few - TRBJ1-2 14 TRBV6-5 CASSYRGANYGYTF TGTGCCAGCAGTTACCGGGGAGCTAACTATGGCTACACCTTC
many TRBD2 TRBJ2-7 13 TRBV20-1 CSARTSGGHEQYF TGCAGTGCTAGGACTAGCGGGGGCCACGAGCAGTACTTC
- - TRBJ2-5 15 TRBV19 CASSIGLARGETQYF TGTGCCAGTAGTATCGGTCTAGCTCGAGGGGAGACCCAGTACTTC
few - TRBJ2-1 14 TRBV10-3 CATAQTQNGNEQFF TGTGCCACCGCCCAGACTCAGAACGGGAATGAGCAGTTCTTC
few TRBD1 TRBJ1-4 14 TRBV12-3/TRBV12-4 CASSSDRGHEKLFF TGTGCCAGCAGCTCAGACAGGGGTCATGAAAAACTGTTTTTT
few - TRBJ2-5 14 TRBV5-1 CASNLPGQQETQYF TGCGCCAGCAACTTACCCGGCCAACAAGAGACCCAGTACTTC
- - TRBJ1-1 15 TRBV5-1 CASSNGRGWSTEAFF TGCGCCAGCAGCAACGGACGGGGGTGGAGCACTGAAGCTTTCTTT
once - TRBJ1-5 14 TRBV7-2 CASSSSIINQPQHF TGTGCCAGCAGCTCCTCTATAATTAATCAGCCCCAGCATTTT
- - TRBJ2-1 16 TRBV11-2 CASSRGGVPSYNEQFF TGTGCCAGCAGCAGGGGGGGGGTTCCCTCCTACAATGAGCAGTTCTTC
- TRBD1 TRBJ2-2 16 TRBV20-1 CSARARETGGIGELFF TGCAGTGCTAGAGCGAGGGAGACAGGGGGTATCGGGGAGCTGTTTTTT
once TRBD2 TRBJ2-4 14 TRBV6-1 CASNPGGTKNIQYF TGTGCCAGCAACCCGGGGGGTACCAAAAACATTCAGTACTTC
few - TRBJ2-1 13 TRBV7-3 CASSFIVGNEQFF TGTGCCAGCAGCTTTATAGTAGGCAATGAGCAGTTCTTC
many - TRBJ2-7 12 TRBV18 CASSPSSYEQYF TGTGCCAGCAGCCCTAGCTCCTACGAGCAGTACTTC
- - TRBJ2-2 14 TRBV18 CASSPFWNTGELFF TGTGCCAGCTCACCATTCTGGAACACCGGGGAGCTGTTTTTT
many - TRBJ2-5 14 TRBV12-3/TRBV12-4 CASSLLAAQETQYF TGTGCCAGCAGTTTATTGGCAGCCCAAGAGACCCAGTACTTC
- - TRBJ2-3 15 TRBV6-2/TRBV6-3 CASSYSMGGRDTQYF TGTGCCAGCAGTTACTCGATGGGGGGCCGAGATACGCAGTATTTT
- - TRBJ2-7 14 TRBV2 CASSGHFSWVGQYF TGTGCCAGCAGTGGACACTTCAGTTGGGTGGGGCAGTACTTC
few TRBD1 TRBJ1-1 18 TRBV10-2 CASSESPHRTGMNTEAFF TGCGCCAGCAGTGAGTCACCCCATCGGACAGGGATGAACACTGAAGCTTTCTTT
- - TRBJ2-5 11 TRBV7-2 CASSTNRFIYF TGTGCCAGCAGCACTAACAGGTTTATCTACTTC
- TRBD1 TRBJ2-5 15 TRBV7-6 CASSSRGQAGETQYF TGTGCCAGCAGCTCCCGCGGACAGGCAGGGGAGACCCAGTACTTC
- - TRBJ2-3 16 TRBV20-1 CSAPSAAGLSTDTQYF TGCAGTGCTCCCTCAGCGGCGGGCCTAAGCACAGATACGCAGTATTTT
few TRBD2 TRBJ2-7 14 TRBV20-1 CSASSGGTPYEQYF TGCAGTGCTAGTTCGGGGGGGACACCCTACGAGCAGTACTTC
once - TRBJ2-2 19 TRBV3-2 CASSFYTGTSGAYTGELFF TGTGCCAGCAGTTTCTATACGGGGACTAGCGGGGCCTACACCGGGGAGCTGTTTTTT
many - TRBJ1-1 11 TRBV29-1 CSVEVYTEAFF TGCAGCGTTGAAGTTTACACTGAAGCTTTCTTT
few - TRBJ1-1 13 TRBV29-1 CSVEDTKNTEAFF TGCAGCGTTGAAGATACCAAGAACACTGAAGCTTTCTTT
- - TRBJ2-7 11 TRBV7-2 CASSSRTSPYF TGTGCCAGCAGCAGTCGGACCTCACCGTACTTC
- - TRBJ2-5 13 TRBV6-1 CASRQGAQETQYF TGTGCCAGCAGACAGGGAGCCCAAGAGACCCAGTACTTC